The 27 T cell receptor beta chains given below trace back to one sample, sequenced in a study of T cell changes during pregnancy in multiple sclerosis. Data came from immunoSEQ multiplex PCR; TCRdb stores just in-frame clones and leaves some out. Of roughly 48,000 clones listed, just over 85% are singletons. Sequenced material: CD4+ T cells from peripheral blood mononuclear cells, taken in the second trimester of pregnancy. Receptors originate from a female donor with multiple sclerosis, enrolled in a pregnancy study.

This chain joins TRBV11-2 and TRBJ2-7; D is possibly TRBD2 (5 bases). Germline assignment: CDR1 SGHAT and CDR2 FQNNGV. V was trimmed by 5 bases and J by 6 bases, leaving 11 bases between them. There are 12 residues in the CDR3. CDR3 in DNA: TGTGCCAGCAGCCCAGAGGACTCCGAGCAGTACTTC. This encodes CASSPEDSEQYF.

The chain couples TRBV5-1 to TRBJ2-4; no clear D. Trimming took 0 bases from V and 8 from J, leaving 6 bases between them. The CDR3 extends over 12 amino acids. Germline CDR1 reads SGHRS; CDR2 reads YFSETQ. CDR3 coding DNA: TGCGCCAGCAGCTTGGGGGCCGACATTCAGTACTTC. Translation: CASSLGADIQYF.

The gene calls are TRBV7-9 and TRBJ2-3; no clear D gene. This CDR3 is built from 15 residues. Trimming removed 3 bases at V and 0 bases at J, with 10 bases between. Germline CDR1 reads SEHNR; CDR2 reads FQNEAQ (reference sequence). The CDR3 sequence is CASSFDWSSTDTQYF. CDR3 coding DNA: TGTGCCAGCAGCTTCGACTGGTCTAGCACAGATACGCAGTATTTT.

The chain carries TRBV21-1 and TRBJ2-7; the DNA was not compared with TRBD2, the D call given in the table. TRBV21-1 is termed a pseudogene. The CDR3 has 14 amino acids. CDR3 nucleotides: TGTGCCAGCAGCACTAGATTTCTCTCCTACGAGCAGTACTTC. It yields the protein CASSTRFLSYEQYF.

V usage is TRBV5-1 and J usage is TRBJ2-7; D is possibly TRBD1 (6 bases). Germline assignment: CDR1 SGHRS and CDR2 YFSETQ. Between the trimmed V and J ends, which lost 1 base and 8 bases, there was a span of 16 bases. This CDR3 has 14 residues. The CDR3 region is CASSLTGQRSKQYF. In DNA form, the CDR3 reads TGCGCCAGCAGCTTGACAGGACAGCGCAGTAAGCAGTACTTC.

The V call is TRBV6-6, the J call TRBJ2-7; 8 bases are a match to TRBD1. This CDR3 spans 15 amino acids. The germline V gene encodes CDR1 MNHNY and CDR2 SVGAGI (reference sequence). Trimming at V came to 5 bases and at J to 2 bases, leaving 8 bases not matched to a gene. CDR3 protein: CASSISRGQAYEQYF. CDR3 in DNA: TGTGCCAGCAGTATCTCCAGGGGGCAGGCCTACGAGCAGTACTTC.

The CDR3 is CASSEKIQGYYGYTF. DNA of the CDR3: TGTGCCAGCAGCGAAAAAATACAGGGTTACTATGGCTACACCTTC. The chain has TRBV14 and TRBJ1-2, with D possibly TRBD1 on 6 matching bases. The germline V gene has CDR1 SGHDN and CDR2 FVKESK. The germline V and J ends were trimmed by 5 bases and 3 bases, with 16 bases remaining between them. This CDR3 is 15 amino acids long.

The V and J genes are TRBV5-4 and TRBJ2-5; 9 nucleotides align to TRBD1. The CDR3 contains 17 residues. V shed 5 bases, J shed 1 base, and the junction held 12 bases outside the gene matches. Germline V gene data show CDR1 as SGHNT and CDR2 as YYREEE (reference sequence). This CDR3 is CASSTTGGGLVQETQYF. CDR3 nucleotides: TGTGCCAGCAGTACGACAGGGGGAGGTCTTGTCCAAGAGACCCAGTACTTC.

CDR3 region: CASSLVALGLKNEQFF. The CDR3 DNA reads as TGTGCCAGCAGCTTGGTCGCTCTGGGCCTGAAGAATGAGCAGTTCTTC. The V and J genes are TRBV5-6 and TRBJ2-1, with D hard to call. CDR1 is SGHDT and CDR2 is YYEEEE in the germline V gene. Trimming took off 0 bases at V and 7 bases at J, with 17 bases between the two ends. The CDR3 contains 16 residues.

This chain connects TRBV7-2 to TRBJ1-4; a weak D match, TRBD1 (6 bases). The V end lost 1 base, the J end lost 5 bases, and 8 bases lay between the germline ends. The CDR3 contains 14 residues. Looked up from germline, CDR1 is SGHTA and CDR2 is FQGNSA. CDR3 DNA: TGTGCCAGCAGCTTAGGGGGGCACAATGAAAAACTGTTTTTT. It is translated as CASSLGGHNEKLFF.

This clone was picked up many times. This chain connects TRBV2 to TRBJ1-5; 7 bases are a match to TRBD1. Germline CDR1 and CDR2: SNHLY and FYNNEI. The CDR3 runs 14 residues. With 6 bases clipped from V and 5 bases from J, the junction kept 7 bases outside the gene matches. CDR3 DNA: TGTGCCAGCAGGCGGGACAGACAAGATCAGCCCCAGCATTTT. Its protein product is CASRRDRQDQPQHF.

This chain connects TRBV4-3 to TRBJ1-5; D remains ambiguous. V lost 0 bases and J lost 4, with 4 bases in between. This CDR3 region has 13 residues. CDR1 LGHNA and CDR2 YSLEER come from the germline V gene. The CDR3 reads CASSQDSNQPQHF. Here the CDR3 DNA reads TGCGCCAGCAGCCAAGATAGTAATCAGCCCCAGCATTTT.

This chain joins TRBV6-1 and TRBJ1-4; TRBD1 agrees at 8 bases. The ends lost 4 bases at V and 1 base at J; junction bases unmatched: 5. The CDR3 is 16 residues long. Germline V lookup: CDR1 MNHNS, CDR2 SASEGT. CDR3 sequence (DNA): TGTGCCAGCAGTGGCACAGGACAGGGAACTAATGAAAAACTGTTTTTT. This sequence encodes CASSGTGQGTNEKLFF.

The V call is TRBV29-1, the J call TRBJ2-1; maybe TRBD2 (5 bases). Trimming left V 3 bases short and J 0 bases short, with 15 bases between. Germline V gives CDR1 SQVTM, CDR2 ANQGSEA. The CDR3 is 16 amino acids. The CDR3 sequence: CSVEGVTASSYNEQFF. CDR3 DNA sequence: TGCAGCGTTGAGGGAGTTACAGCCAGCTCCTACAATGAGCAGTTCTTC.

The chain recombines TRBV4-2 with TRBJ2-1, with 7 bases that match TRBD2. Germline V gene data show CDR1 as LGHNA and CDR2 as YNFKEQ. Losses at the gene ends were 3 bases for V and 10 bases for J; bases not matched to a gene: 3. The CDR3 runs to 12 residues. As DNA, the CDR3 is TGTGCCAGCAGCCAGCCCGGGGGGGAGCAGTTCTTC. The encoded protein is CASSQPGGEQFF.

This clone was found once. V is TRBV10-3 and J is TRBJ2-1, with 12 bases that match TRBD1. Losses at the gene ends were 10 bases for V and 7 bases for J; bases not matched to a gene: 17. The CDR3 totals 17 residues. Per germline, CDR1 ENHRY and CDR2 SYGVKD. In DNA, the CDR3 is TGTGCCACAAAGGGACAGGGGGCAGGTATAGGTCGTAATGAGCAGTTCTTC. It is translated as CATKGQGAGIGRNEQFF.

The V and J genes are TRBV4-3 and TRBJ2-2; 10 positions agree with TRBD2. The germline gives CDR1 LGHNA, CDR2 YSLEER. V dropped 0 bases and J dropped 2; count of bases not matched to a gene: 3. This CDR3 comprises 17 residues. The CDR3 loop is CASSQEVAGGNTGELFF. DNA for the CDR3: TGCGCCAGCAGCCAAGAGGTAGCGGGAGGAAACACCGGGGAGCTGTTTTTT.

This clone has only one observation. The chain links TRBV6-4 to TRBJ1-1; tentatively, D is TRBD1 (5 bases). The CDR3 loop spans 17 amino acids. V dropped 6 bases and J dropped 0 bases, with 20 bases sitting between them. CDR1 is MRHNA and CDR2 is SNTAGT in the germline V gene. CDR3 DNA sequence: TGTGCCAGCAGCCGAGCCGACAGAAAACAAATGAACACTGAAGCTTTCTTT. Protein product: CASSRADRKQMNTEAFF.

This sequence joins TRBV10-2 and TRBJ2-1; 8 positions match TRBD2. This CDR3 spans 17 amino acids. Trimming removed 4 bases from V and 2 bases from J; junction bases left unmatched: 10. From germline, CDR1 is WSHSY and CDR2 SAAADI. CDR3 nucleotides: TGCGCCAGCAGTGGGGTTCGACTAGCGAAACCCTACAATGAGCAGTTCTTC. Translating gives CASSGVRLAKPYNEQFF.

The chain carries TRBV7-2 and TRBJ2-7, with D possibly matching TRBD1 (5 bases). With 1 base removed from V and 2 bases from J, the gap between germline ends came to 6 bases. This CDR3 comprises 13 residues. Germline CDR1 SGHTA, CDR2 FQGNSA. The CDR3 nucleotides read TGTGCCAGCAGCTTAGGCAGGGCCTACGAGCAGTACTTC. Its protein product is CASSLGRAYEQYF.

The rearrangement joins TRBV19 to TRBJ2-2; perhaps TRBD2 as D (6 bases). From germline, CDR1 is LNHDA and CDR2 SQIVND (reference sequence). V lost 3 bases and J 4 bases, leaving 15 bases between the germline ends. The CDR3 has 16 amino acids. CDR3 in DNA: TGTGCCAGTAGTATTGGGATCGGGCGGGGCACCGGGGAGCTGTTTTTT. Protein: CASSIGIGRGTGELFF.

V and J are TRBV11-2 and TRBJ1-1, with 8 bases that match TRBD1. The V segment lost 6 bases and the J segment 5 bases; nucleotides outside the gene matches: 8. Looked up from germline, CDR1 is SGHAT and CDR2 is FQNNGV. The CDR3 contains 14 residues. As DNA, the CDR3 is TGTGCCAGCAGTTACCTCAGGGGGCTAACTGAAGCTTTCTTT. Translated, it gives CASSYLRGLTEAFF.

The chain uses TRBV18 and TRBJ1-1; D uncertain. V was cut by 1 base and J by 7 bases, with 13 bases left in between. Germline V CDR1 and CDR2: KGHSH, LQKENI. The CDR3 is 14 amino acids. The CDR3 region is CASSPRVHEGEAFF. The CDR3 DNA reads TGTGCCAGCTCACCACGGGTACATGAGGGTGAAGCTTTCTTT.

The chain joins TRBV30 to TRBJ1-1; D may be TRBD1 (5 bases). Germline V CDR1 and CDR2: GTSNPN, SVGIG (reference sequence). V gave up 4 bases and J gave up 4 bases, with 13 bases separating them. This CDR3 contains 13 residues. The CDR3 loop is CAWNRRGTTEAFF. The CDR3 DNA sequence: TGTGCCTGGAATCGGAGGGGCACCACTGAAGCTTTCTTT.

This chain links TRBV6-5 with TRBJ1-5; D may be TRBD1 (5 bases). Germline V gene lookup returns CDR1 MNHEY and CDR2 SVGAGI. Deletions cut 5 bases from V and 3 bases from J, with 11 bases between. There are 14 residues in the CDR3. Here the CDR3 reads CASSDRTNNQPQHF. CDR3 sequence (DNA): TGTGCCAGCAGTGACAGAACGAACAATCAGCCCCAGCATTTT.

The chain carries TRBV27 and TRBJ2-1; D not certain. The germline V gene has CDR1 MNHEY and CDR2 SMNVEV (reference sequence). The CDR3 runs 15 residues. V lost 5 bases, J lost 0 bases, and 11 bases lay in between. DNA of the CDR3: TGTGCCAGCAGTCCTCCAGATCTCTCCTACAATGAGCAGTTCTTC. Residues: CASSPPDLSYNEQFF.

The chain uses TRBV28 and TRBJ2-7, with 8 bases matching TRBD2. The germline V gene encodes CDR1 MDHEN and CDR2 SYDVKM. The CDR3 extends over 15 amino acids. With V trimmed by 8 bases and J by 0 bases, 9 bases remained unmatched. Written as DNA, the CDR3 is TGTGCCAGCGAGGATAGCGGGAAGAGCTCCTACGAGCAGTACTTC. Residues: CASEDSGKSSYEQYF.